A selection of T cell receptor beta chains follows, all from one sample in a study of T-cell reconstitution after alpha-beta-depleted transplantation in children. TCRdb re-called the PCR reads with MiXCR, one entry per CDR3 protein. The sample has roughly 120,000 distinct CDR3 sequences, 23% seen once. The source material was PBMCs, mostly from graft donor cells, sampled 180 days after TCRalphabeta/CD19-depleted stem cell transplant. These TCRs come from a male patient aged 2 to 10 who had a stem cell transplant for chronic granulomatous disease, so the T cells may come from the graft donor. Both conserved end residues are part of each CDR3. The D gene is left open where the match is weak. The listing skips clone size in some rows; elsewhere it reads once, few, many or a size class.

D	V	size	J	CDR3	DNA
NA	TRBV12-3/TRBV12-4	many	TRBJ2-1	CASRDGQTYNEQFF	TGTGCCAGTCGAGATGGACAAACCTACAATGAGCAGTTCTTC
TRBD2	TRBV7-9	NA	TRBJ2-7	CASSSGLARTYEQYF	TGTGCCAGCAGCTCCGGACTAGCGCGTACCTACGAGCAGTACTTC
TRBD1	TRBV10-3	NA	TRBJ2-1	CAITQVDRGFRNEQFF	TGTGCCATCACCCAAGTGGACAGGGGGTTCCGCAATGAGCAGTTCTTC
TRBD2	TRBV10-3	many	TRBJ2-7	CAISLVGRTSGRGEQYF	TGTGCAATATCCCTGGTAGGGCGGACTAGCGGCAGGGGAGAGCAGTACTTC
NA	TRBV9	many	TRBJ2-7	CASSPRDANYEQYF	TGTGCCAGCAGCCCTCGGGACGCCAACTACGAGCAGTACTTC
NA	TRBV28	many	TRBJ2-1	CASSLRESSYNEQFF	TGTGCCAGCAGTTTGAGAGAAAGCTCCTACAATGAGCAGTTCTTC
NA	TRBV20-1	many	TRBJ1-2	CSARGRRGIGYGYTF	TGCAGTGCTAGGGGGCGGAGAGGCATTGGCTATGGCTACACCTTC
NA	TRBV29-1	NA	TRBJ2-3	CSVEGGTDTQYF	TGCAGCGTTGAAGGGGGCACAGATACGCAGTATTTT
NA	TRBV5-1	few	TRBJ2-1	CASSLGLASEEQFF	TGCGCCAGCAGCTTGGGTCTAGCGAGCGAAGAGCAGTTCTTC
NA	TRBV25-1	NA	TRBJ2-5	CASSEWGGETQYF	TGTGCCAGCAGTGAATGGGGTGGAGAGACCCAGTACTTC
NA	TRBV10-3	few	TRBJ2-2	CAIRSGAGELFF	TGTGCCATCAGATCTGGGGCCGGGGAGCTGTTTTTT
NA	TRBV7-2	many	TRBJ1-1	CASSLGFGIMNTEAFF	TGTGCCAGCAGCTTAGGGTTTGGTATCATGAACACTGAAGCTTTCTTT
NA	TRBV4-1	many	TRBJ1-2	CASSQLLGHRDTF	TGCGCCAGCAGCCAGTTATTGGGGCACAGAGACACCTTC
TRBD1	TRBV12-3/TRBV12-4	NA	TRBJ1-5	CASTWQGGSNQPQHF	TGTGCCAGCACCTGGCAGGGGGGTAGCAATCAGCCCCAGCATTTT
TRBD1	TRBV12-3/TRBV12-4	NA	TRBJ2-7	CASSGLYPGTGDSYEQYF	TGTGCCAGCAGTGGACTATACCCCGGGACAGGGGATTCATACGAGCAGTACTTC
TRBD1	TRBV27	many	TRBJ2-7	CASSLLGTGAYEQYF	TGTGCCAGCAGTTTACTAGGGACAGGGGCCTACGAGCAGTACTTC
NA	TRBV24-1	NA	TRBJ2-3	CATSETGGWTQYF	TGTGCCACCAGTGAGACTGGGGGGTGGACGCAGTATTTT
TRBD1	TRBV28	many	TRBJ2-4	CASSLDRGMGLQNIQYF	TGTGCCAGCAGTTTAGACAGGGGGATGGGACTTCAAAACATTCAGTACTTC
NA	TRBV20-1	many	TRBJ1-5	CSARDPESVNQPQHF	TGCAGTGCTAGAGATCCAGAGTCGGTCAATCAGCCCCAGCATTTT
TRBD1	TRBV10-3	many	TRBJ1-5	CATGQGSNQPQHF	TGTGCCACCGGACAGGGTAGCAATCAGCCCCAGCATTTT
NA	TRBV27	many	TRBJ2-2	CASSLRGAGELFF	TGTGCCAGCAGTTTACGGGGCGCCGGGGAGCTGTTTTTT
NA	TRBV20-1	few	TRBJ1-3	CSARDLNNSGNTIYF	TGCAGTGCTAGAGATCTTAACAACTCTGGAAACACCATATATTTT
TRBD2	TRBV12-3/TRBV12-4	many	TRBJ2-1	CASSPTSGGLDNEQFF	TGTGCCAGCAGTCCGACTAGCGGGGGGCTTGACAATGAGCAGTTCTTC
TRBD1	TRBV7-2	NA	TRBJ2-7	CASSPRDRGSYEQYF	TGTGCCAGCAGCCCTCGGGACAGGGGGTCTTACGAGCAGTACTTC
NA	TRBV10-2	NA	TRBJ2-1	CASSEGQRIPYNEQFF	TGCGCCAGCAGTGAGGGCCAGCGGATCCCCTACAATGAGCAGTTCTTC
NA	TRBV5-1	once	TRBJ2-1	CASSLAGRDGTGEQFF	TGCGCCAGCAGCTTGGCGGGTCGAGACGGGACGGGTGAGCAGTTCTTC
NA	TRBV5-1	many	TRBJ2-3	CASSYSMQGILDTQYF	TGCGCCAGCAGCTACAGTATGCAGGGAATATTAGATACGCAGTATTTT
NA	TRBV25-1	NA	TRBJ1-5	CASSDFGTQPQHF	TGTGCCAGCAGTGACTTCGGTACGCAGCCCCAGCATTTT
TRBD2	TRBV20-1	few	TRBJ2-7	CCASLGFSTSGFYEQYF	TGCTGCGCTAGCCTAGGGTTTTCGACTAGCGGGTTTTACGAGCAGTACTTC
TRBD2	TRBV12-3/TRBV12-4	few	TRBJ2-1	CASSLGSGGPSHEQFF	TGTGCCAGCAGTTTAGGTTCGGGAGGGCCCTCGCATGAGCAGTTCTTC
NA	TRBV12-3/TRBV12-4	few	TRBJ1-5	CASRDRSRQPQHF	TGTGCCAGCAGAGACAGGTCGAGGCAGCCCCAGCATTTT
NA	TRBV11-1	many	TRBJ1-1	CASSSRTAAWTEAFF	TGTGCCAGCAGCTCTCGGACGGCCGCCTGGACTGAAGCTTTCTTT
NA	TRBV27	few	TRBJ1-4	CASSPTRDYNEKLFF	TGTGCCAGCAGTCCCACGCGGGACTATAATGAAAAACTGTTTTTT
NA	TRBV5-1	few	TRBJ2-5	CASSLGAEETQYF	TGCGCCAGCAGCTTGGGGGCAGAAGAGACCCAGTACTTC
TRBD1	TRBV20-1	few	TRBJ2-6	CSARQGAGANVLTF	TGCAGTGCTAGACAGGGGGCCGGGGCCAACGTCCTGACTTTC
TRBD2	TRBV12-3/TRBV12-4	NA	TRBJ2-7	CASRVGGAYEQYF	TGTGCCAGCAGAGTCGGGGGGGCCTACGAGCAGTACTTC
NA	TRBV5-1	many	TRBJ1-1	CASSPGLGDTEAFF	TGCGCCAGCAGCCCCGGGCTGGGGGACACTGAAGCTTTCTTT
TRBD2	TRBV24-1	NA	TRBJ2-1	CATSAPGGSSYNEQFF	TGTGCCACCAGTGCCCCGGGCGGGAGCTCCTACAATGAGCAGTTCTTC
NA	TRBV12-3/TRBV12-4	few	TRBJ1-1	CASSYPLVPKAFF	TGTGCCAGCAGTTACCCTTTGGTCCCAAAAGCTTTCTTT
NA	TRBV29-1	NA	TRBJ2-1	CSVDGGTPFF	TGCAGCGTTGATGGGGGTACCCCGTTCTTC
TRBD1	TRBV5-1	medium-sized	TRBJ2-2	CASSFLPGQVVTGELFF	TGCGCCAGCAGCTTCCTCCCGGGACAGGTCGTCACCGGGGAGCTGTTTTTT
NA	TRBV15	many	TRBJ2-1	CATSREVDFEQFF	TGTGCCACCAGCAGAGAGGTTGATTTTGAGCAGTTCTTC
NA	TRBV28	NA	TRBJ1-6	CASSPRVPYNSPLHF	TGTGCCAGCAGCCCCAGGGTCCCTTATAATTCACCCCTCCACTTT
NA	TRBV6-1	many	TRBJ2-3	CASSRSLLVNTQYF	TGTGCCAGCAGTCGCAGTCTGCTTGTAAATACGCAGTATTTT
NA	TRBV7-9	few	TRBJ2-7	CASSLVGSVNAEQYF	TGTGCCAGCAGCTTAGTCGGTAGCGTCAACGCCGAGCAGTACTTC
TRBD1	TRBV7-9	many	TRBJ2-1	CASSFPSTQGRNEQFF	TGTGCCAGCAGCTTCCCATCCACACAGGGGCGGAATGAGCAGTTCTTC
NA	TRBV29-1	many	TRBJ1-2	CSVDRGLWGYTF	TGCAGCGTTGACCGGGGGCTTTGGGGCTACACCTTC
NA	TRBV7-9	few	TRBJ2-3	CASSFSTSTDTQYF	TGTGCCAGCAGCTTCTCCACTAGCACAGATACGCAGTATTTT
TRBD2	TRBV3-1	NA	TRBJ2-1	CASSQFTSGYNEQFF	TGTGCCAGCAGCCAGTTCACTAGCGGCTACAATGAGCAGTTCTTC